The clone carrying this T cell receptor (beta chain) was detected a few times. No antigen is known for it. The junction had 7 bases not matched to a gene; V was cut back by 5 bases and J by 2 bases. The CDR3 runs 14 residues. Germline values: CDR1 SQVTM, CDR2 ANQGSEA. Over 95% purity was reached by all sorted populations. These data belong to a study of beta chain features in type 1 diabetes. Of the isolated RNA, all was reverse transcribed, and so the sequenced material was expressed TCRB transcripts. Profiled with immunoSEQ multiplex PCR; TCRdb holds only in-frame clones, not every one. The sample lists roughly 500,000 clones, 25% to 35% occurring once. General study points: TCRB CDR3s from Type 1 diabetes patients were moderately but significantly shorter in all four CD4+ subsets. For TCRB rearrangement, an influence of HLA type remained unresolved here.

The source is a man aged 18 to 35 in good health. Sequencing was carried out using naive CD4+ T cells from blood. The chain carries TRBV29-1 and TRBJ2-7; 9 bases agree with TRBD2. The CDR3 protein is CSVRLADQPYEQYF. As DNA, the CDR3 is TGCAGCGTTAGACTAGCGGACCAGCCCTACGAGCAGTACTTC.